A selection of T cell receptor beta chains follows, all from one sample in a study of beta chain features in type 1 diabetes. TCRdb's copy holds only in-frame clones and misses some; the assay was immunoSEQ multiplex PCR. The repertoire has 300,000 to 350,000 clones, around an eighth of them found once; the top ten carry roughly 0.015%. Sequences were obtained from naive CD4+ T cells from blood. Receptors originate from a woman aged 18-29 years with type 1 diabetes. The CDR3 runs from the conserved cysteine through the conserved F or W. D genes are given only for firm matches. Only part of the rows carry a size: once, few, many, or a class if the clone is expanded.

v_gene	j_gene	d_gene	abundance	CDR3aa	CDR3nt
TRBV4-1	TRBJ2-1	TRBD2	.	CAIQREVGYNEQFF	TGCGCCATTCAGCGGGAGGTGGGATACAATGAGCAGTTCTTC
TRBV5-6	TRBJ2-1	TRBD1	.	CASSLYRGNEQFF	TGTGCCAGCAGCTTATACAGGGGTAATGAGCAGTTCTTC
TRBV27	TRBJ2-2	TRBD2	few	CASSWTQAGGPLNTGELFF	TGTGCCAGCAGTTGGACTCAGGCGGGGGGACCACTCAACACCGGGGAGCTGTTTTTT
TRBV28	TRBJ2-5	TRBD2	.	CASSAGGQETQYF	TGTGCCAGCAGTGCGGGGGGCCAAGAGACCCAGTACTTC
TRBV11-1	TRBJ2-7	.	few	CASSPVTYEQYF	TGTGCCAGCAGCCCGGTAACCTACGAGCAGTACTTC
TRBV4-3	TRBJ2-3	.	.	CASSQERDITSTDTQYF	TGCGCCAGCAGCCAAGAAAGGGACATCACTAGCACAGATACGCAGTATTTT
TRBV4-2	TRBJ2-7	TRBD1	.	CASSRDRAYEQYF	TGTGCCAGCAGCCGTGACAGGGCCTACGAGCAGTACTTC
TRBV5-4	TRBJ2-3	TRBD1	few	CASSQGQSTDTQYF	TGTGCCAGCAGCCAGGGACAGAGCACAGATACGCAGTATTTT
TRBV30	TRBJ2-1	.	.	CAWSIQRDEQFF	TGTGCCTGGAGTATACAGAGGGATGAGCAGTTCTTC
TRBV29-1	TRBJ2-5	TRBD2	.	CSGTTSGQETQYF	TGCAGCGGTACGACTAGCGGACAAGAGACCCAGTACTTC
TRBV29-1	TRBJ1-1	TRBD1	.	CSVLQGAMNTEAFF	TGCAGCGTTTTGCAGGGGGCAATGAACACTGAAGCTTTCTTT
TRBV5-4	TRBJ2-7	TRBD1	few	CASSSGQGSYEQYF	TGTGCCAGCAGCTCTGGACAGGGGTCCTACGAGCAGTACTTC
TRBV20-1	TRBJ1-1	.	few	CSATEGGIVF	TGCAGTGCTACCGAGGGAGGTATAGTCTTT
TRBV4-3	TRBJ1-3	.	few	CASSQERGNTIYF	TGCGCCAGCAGCCAAGAGCGTGGAAACACCATATATTTT
TRBV11-2	TRBJ2-7	TRBD2	.	CASSPVWLAGDEQYF	TGTGCCAGCAGCCCTGTTTGGCTAGCGGGAGACGAGCAGTACTTC
TRBV27	TRBJ1-1	TRBD1	few	CASSSVTGTGVNTEAFF	TGTGCCAGCAGTTCGGTGACAGGGACAGGAGTGAACACTGAAGCTTTCTTT
TRBV19	TRBJ2-3	TRBD2	few	CASSLGLAGETDTQYF	TGTGCCAGTAGTTTGGGACTAGCGGGAGAAACAGATACGCAGTATTTT
TRBV6-5	TRBJ2-1	TRBD2	few	CASSPAGLNYNEQFF	TGTGCCAGCAGCCCCGCGGGACTAAACTACAATGAGCAGTTCTTC
TRBV7-2	TRBJ1-1	.	few	CASSSHRHTEAFF	TGTGCCAGCAGCTCCCACAGGCACACTGAAGCTTTCTTT
TRBV4-3	TRBJ1-1	.	many	CASSQAGQSWEPAFF	TGCGCCAGCAGCCAAGCAGGACAGTCATGGGAGCCAGCTTTCTTT
TRBV5-4	TRBJ2-2	TRBD1	few	CASSLGDRSGTGELFF	TGTGCCAGCAGCTTGGGGGACAGGTCCGGCACCGGGGAGCTGTTTTTT
TRBV27	TRBJ2-1	TRBD1	.	CASSLTGRKGVKFF	TGTGCCAGCAGTTTGACAGGGAGAAAGGGGGTCAAGTTCTTC
TRBV28	TRBJ2-1	.	few	CASRERGNEQFF	TGTGCCAGCAGGGAAAGGGGCAATGAGCAGTTCTTC
TRBV5-1	TRBJ1-2	.	few	CASSSGTLGYGYTF	TGCGCCAGCAGCTCCGGGACACTGGGGTATGGCTACACCTTC
TRBV5-4	TRBJ2-7	.	.	CASSPQVGSSYEQYF	TGTGCCAGCAGTCCTCAGGTGGGCTCATCCTACGAGCAGTACTTC
TRBV10-3	TRBJ2-1	.	few	CAISTLNEQFF	TGTGCCATCAGTACTCTTAATGAGCAGTTCTTC
TRBV30	TRBJ2-3	TRBD2	few	CAWSVLRAGGKDTQYF	TGTGCCTGGAGTGTACTACGCGCGGGAGGGAAAGATACGCAGTATTTT
TRBV7-9	TRBJ2-5	TRBD1	.	CASSFRQGWSQYF	TGTGCCAGCAGCTTCCGACAGGGGTGGTCCCAGTACTTC
TRBV7-9	TRBJ1-5	TRBD1	.	CASTVSTGGINQPQHF	TGTGCCAGCACCGTATCGACAGGGGGTATCAATCAGCCCCAGCATTTT
TRBV4-3	TRBJ1-1	.	.	CASSHARSTVSEAFF	TGCGCCAGCAGTCACGCGCGGTCGACAGTCTCCGAAGCTTTCTTT
TRBV7-8	TRBJ2-5	TRBD1	.	CASSYNRGHQETQYF	TGTGCCAGCAGCTACAACAGGGGGCATCAAGAGACCCAGTACTTC
TRBV11-3	TRBJ1-5	.	.	CASSARRQPQHF	TGTGCCAGCAGCGCCCGGAGGCAGCCCCAGCATTTT
TRBV28	TRBJ1-2	.	few	CASSLGGYGYTF	TGTGCCAGCAGTTTAGGGGGGTATGGCTACACCTTC
TRBV7-6	TRBJ2-3	TRBD2	.	CASSLSGTSTDTQYF	TGTGCCAGCAGCCTTAGCGGGACAAGCACAGATACGCAGTATTTT
TRBV28	TRBJ2-1	TRBD2	few	CASFPSGSERNNEQFF	TGTGCCAGCTTCCCTAGCGGGAGTGAGCGAAACAATGAGCAGTTCTTC
TRBV9	TRBJ2-2	TRBD2	.	CASNVAGGPGTGELFF	TGTGCCAGCAATGTTGCGGGAGGACCAGGGACCGGGGAGCTGTTTTTT
TRBV7-6	TRBJ2-3	TRBD2	.	CASSSGLAGGPGDTQYF	TGTGCCAGCAGCTCGGGACTAGCGGGAGGGCCAGGAGATACGCAGTATTTT
TRBV9	TRBJ2-2	.	.	CASSVEPGANTGELFF	TGTGCCAGCAGCGTAGAGCCGGGAGCGAACACCGGGGAGCTGTTTTTT
TRBV6-1	TRBJ2-7	.	few	CASTTQELFSYEQYF	TGTGCCAGCACAACCCAAGAACTATTTTCCTACGAGCAGTACTTC
TRBV5-1	TRBJ2-3	.	.	CASSFRPQGGGTDTQYF	TGCGCCAGCAGCTTTCGTCCACAGGGGGGGGGCACAGATACGCAGTATTTT
TRBV7-2	TRBJ2-7	.	few	CASSSRLDYEQYF	TGTGCCAGCAGCTCCCGACTTGACTACGAGCAGTACTTC
TRBV11-3	TRBJ2-5	TRBD2	.	CASSPPIAGARAQETQYF	TGTGCCAGCAGCCCACCAATAGCGGGCGCGAGAGCTCAGGAGACCCAGTACTTC
TRBV6-5	TRBJ2-3	.	.	CASTASSTDTQYF	TGTGCCAGCACCGCGAGTAGCACAGATACGCAGTATTTT
TRBV5-4	TRBJ1-2	.	.	CASSRGGDYGYTF	TGTGCCAGCAGCCGAGGGGGTGACTATGGCTACACCTTC
TRBV21-1	TRBJ2-1	.	.	CASSKGARTSGKRLKAYNEQFF	TGTGCCAGCAGCAAAGGGGCCCGTACTAGCGGGAAGCGGCTTAAGGCCTACAATGAGCAGTTCTTC
TRBV30	TRBJ2-6	TRBD1	.	CACGQGLTSGANVLTF	TGTGCCTGCGGACAGGGGCTGACATCTGGGGCCAACGTCCTGACTTTC
TRBV5-8	TRBJ2-1	TRBD2	few	CASSLTTGGRSYNEQFF	TGTGCCAGCAGCTTGACCACGGGAGGCAGATCTTACAATGAGCAGTTCTTC
TRBV11-2	TRBJ2-1	TRBD2	few	CASSFMSGSYNEQFF	TGTGCCAGCAGCTTCATGAGCGGGAGTTACAATGAGCAGTTCTTC
TRBV5-1	TRBJ2-1	.	.	CASSQPRVWDYNEQFF	TGCGCCAGCAGCCAACCCAGGGTCTGGGATTACAATGAGCAGTTCTTC
TRBV9	TRBJ2-7	.	.	CASSVANSYEQYF	TGTGCCAGCAGCGTAGCAAACTCGTACGAGCAGTACTTC
TRBV28	TRBJ1-2	.	.	CASSYDPRDYGYTF	TGTGCCAGCAGTTACGACCCTCGGGACTATGGCTACACCTTC
TRBV30	TRBJ1-2	TRBD1	few	CAWRSTPGGFGYGYTF	TGTGCCTGGAGATCAACCCCAGGGGGCTTTGGCTATGGCTACACCTTC
TRBV6-5	TRBJ2-1	TRBD1	few	CASSQTPGQRNEQFF	TGTGCCAGCAGCCAAACCCCGGGACAGAGAAATGAGCAGTTCTTC
TRBV10-3	TRBJ2-1	.	few	CAISEPRLGLYNEQFF	TGTGCCATCAGTGAGCCGCGACTGGGACTCTACAATGAGCAGTTCTTC
TRBV19	TRBJ2-7	TRBD1	.	CASSMRDRGPYEQYF	TGTGCCAGTAGTATGCGGGACAGGGGACCCTACGAGCAGTACTTC
TRBV18	TRBJ1-2	TRBD1	few	CASSPLMPGQGSGYTF	TGTGCCAGCTCACCACTAATGCCGGGACAGGGAAGCGGCTACACCTTC